This is a list of T cell receptor beta chains from one sample in a study of blood T cells in healthy people across ages. Each CDR3 protein is one row after TCRdb ran MiXCR on the 5' RACE reads. Here the sample spans more than 1,000,000 distinct CDR3 sequences, about 23% being singletons. These records were also assigned to another study, of T cells of mothers and their children.

Sequenced material: blood. These receptors were taken from a girl aged 2-15 years in good health. Each CDR3 is given with its conserved first and last residue. Fields, in order: clone size, J gene, D gene, V gene, CDR3 protein, CDR3 DNA. A D gene is named only where the DNA matches it firmly. Clone size is given for some rows only: seen once, a few or many times, or a class if the clone is expanded.

.,TRBJ1-2,.,TRBV6-6,CATDWTSYGYTF,TGTGCCACCGACTGGACTAGCTATGGCTACACCTTC
.,TRBJ1-2,.,TRBV12-3/TRBV12-4,CASSLNSGRNYGYTF,TGTGCCAGCAGTCTCAACTCGGGACGGAACTATGGCTACACCTTC
many,TRBJ2-3,TRBD2,TRBV5-1,CASSLERGDTQYF,TGTGCCAGCAGCTTGGAGCGGGGCGATACGCAGTATTTT
.,TRBJ1-2,.,TRBV21-1,CASSNSRLDYGYTF,TGTGCCAGCAGCAATAGCAGGCTAGACTATGGCTACACCTTC
many,TRBJ2-3,.,TRBV3-1,CASSQADTQYF,TGTGCCAGCAGCCAAGCAGATACGCAGTATTTT
.,TRBJ2-5,.,TRBV12-5,CASGLSSEGETQYF,TGTGCTAGTGGTTTGTCTTCGGAGGGAGAGACCCAGTACTTC
few,TRBJ2-5,.,TRBV4-1,CASGRLAGKETQYF,TGCGCCAGCGGCCGGCTGGCAGGAAAAGAGACCCAGTACTTC
.,TRBJ2-3,TRBD2,TRBV5-1,CASSLDGSGSADTQYF,TGCGCCAGCAGCTTGGATGGTAGCGGGAGCGCAGATACGCAGTATTTT
.,TRBJ2-6,.,TRBV28,CASRTYGANVLTF,TGTGCCAGCAGAACCTATGGGGCCAACGTCCTGACTTTC
.,TRBJ2-7,.,TRBV6-2/TRBV6-3,CASSPQLGVEQYF,TGTGCCAGCAGCCCGCAACTCGGGGTCGAGCAGTACTTC
few,TRBJ2-5,.,TRBV5-5,CASKRKQETQYF,TGTGCCAGCAAACGAAAACAAGAGACCCAGTACTTC
.,TRBJ1-2,TRBD1,TRBV20-1,CSASIRQGAEGYTF,TGCAGTGCTAGTATCCGACAGGGGGCGGAAGGCTACACCTTC
few,TRBJ2-5,.,TRBV11-2,CASSPHIGETQYF,TGTGCCAGCAGCCCACACATTGGGGAGACCCAGTACTTC
.,TRBJ2-3,TRBD2,TRBV7-2,CASSQWREADTQYF,TGTGCCAGCAGCCAGTGGCGGGAGGCAGATACGCAGTATTTT
.,TRBJ2-3,.,TRBV20-1,CSATGGTSTDTQYF,TGCAGTGCTACAGGCGGGACTAGCACAGATACGCAGTATTTT
.,TRBJ2-5,.,TRBV5-1,CASSPDLGQETQYF,TGCGCCAGCAGCCCGGACTTGGGGCAGGAGACCCAGTACTTC
.,TRBJ1-2,.,TRBV5-1,CASSSELNPYGYTF,TGCGCCAGCAGTTCTGAGTTAAACCCCTATGGCTACACCTTC
.,TRBJ2-7,.,TRBV4-1,CASSQVLARGEQYF,TGCGCCAGCAGCCAAGTTTTGGCCCGTGGCGAGCAGTACTTC
.,TRBJ2-2,.,TRBV28,CASRDWNTGELFF,TGTGCCAGCAGGGACTGGAACACCGGGGAGCTGTTTTTT
few,TRBJ2-3,TRBD2,TRBV12-3/TRBV12-4,CASRKSGTTLVTDTQYF,TGTGCCAGCAGAAAGTCCGGGACTACTCTGGTAACAGATACGCAGTATTTT
few,TRBJ2-5,.,TRBV29-1,CSVPPGVQETQYF,TGCAGCGTCCCTCCTGGGGTCCAAGAGACCCAGTACTTC
few,TRBJ2-7,TRBD2,TRBV28,CATSVFGGSGRNYEQYF,TGTGCCACCTCAGTTTTTGGGGGAAGCGGGAGGAACTACGAGCAGTACTTC
.,TRBJ2-1,.,TRBV4-3,CASSQDLARYYNEQFF,TGCGCCAGCAGCCAAGATTTGGCGCGGTATTACAATGAGCAGTTCTTC
few,TRBJ2-5,TRBD2,TRBV28,CASKTTGLVVEETQYF,TGTGCCAGCAAAACTACCGGACTAGTAGTTGAAGAGACCCAGTACTTC
.,TRBJ2-2,TRBD1,TRBV24-1,CATSDSLLRGQEGGELFF,TGTGCCACCAGTGATTCCCTCCTCCGTGGACAGGAAGGCGGGGAGCTGTTTTTT
.,TRBJ2-7,TRBD1,TRBV20-1,CSARDSDRDPYEQYF,TGCAGTGCTAGAGACTCCGACAGGGATCCCTACGAGCAGTACTTC
few,TRBJ2-5,.,TRBV29-1,CSVEGEWGETQYF,TGCAGCGTTGAAGGGGAATGGGGAGAGACCCAGTACTTC
.,TRBJ1-2,.,TRBV6-2/TRBV6-3,CASSFLSQGSTF,TGTGCCAGCAGTTTTCTTTCCCAGGGCTCCACCTTC
.,TRBJ1-2,.,TRBV7-3,CASSPVRALLYGYTF,TGTGCCAGCAGCCCTGTTCGGGCTTTACTCTATGGCTACACCTTC